Here is one TCR beta chain with its context. These data come from a study of T cells in tuberculosis. Study context: T cells were selected with CD1B tetramers loaded with glucose monomycolate.

The method was immunoSEQ multiplex PCR; TCRdb's version includes in-frame clones alone and lacks a portion of them. The sample lists 45,000 or so clones, 90% to 95% occurring once. The sample was PBMCs. The clonotype comes from a donor under 30 with latent tuberculosis or without tuberculosis infection.

The DNA of the CDR3 is TGTGCCTGGAGTGTACTAGGCGGCGGGCCCCAGCATTTT. Translated, it gives CAWSVLGGGPQHF. The V call is TRBV30, the J call TRBJ1-5; no reliable D call. The germline CDR1 and CDR2 sequences are GTSNPN and SVGIG (reference sequence). The CDR3 length is 13 residues. Trimming left V 0 bases short and J 9 bases short, with 12 bases between.